The 27 T cell receptor beta chains reported below all come from one sample, sequenced in a study of long-term antiretroviral therapy in people with HIV (dated by TCRdb to between 2020 and 2023). Sequencing of the TRB variable region was done with the immunoSEQ hsTCRB v3.0 assay at survey level resolution. TCRdb obtained this table from immuneACCESS and retained in-frame rearrangements with V and J assigned. These tables miss some clones; where compared with another copy, unresolved V genes account for less than half of the shortfall, and the remainder is unexplained. The sample records 14,000 or so clones, about 84% of which are singletons. Roughly 15% of the sample is held by the ten biggest clonotypes. The material sequenced was unsorted PBMCs, taken 1.8 years before starting antiretroviral therapy. These receptors originate from a woman aged 40-49 years with HIV.

The chain recombines TRBV19 with TRBJ1-2; no clear D gene. The CDR3 sequence is 15 residues long. Trimming cost V 1 base and J 4 bases, with 13 bases left between them. Germline CDR1 is LNHDA and CDR2 is SQIVND (reference sequence). CDR3 sequence: CASSIGPNGLYGYTF. The CDR3 DNA is TGTGCCAGTAGTATAGGACCGAATGGACTCTATGGCTACACCTTC.

This chain uses TRBV7-9 with TRBJ2-1, with D possibly being TRBD2 (6 bases). The ends were cut back, 8 bases at V and 4 bases at J, with 15 bases in the middle. The CDR3 consists of 14 residues. Germline V CDR1 and CDR2: SEHNR, FQNEAQ (reference sequence). Here the CDR3 DNA reads TGTGCCAGCGCCGGCGGGGATAAGTACAATGAGCAGTTCTTC. Protein product: CASAGGDKYNEQFF.

The chain employs TRBV6-6 and TRBJ2-1; D is unclear. The CDR3 loop spans 15 amino acids. Trimming left V 5 bases short and J 2 bases short, with 13 bases between. Per germline, CDR1 MNHNY and CDR2 SVGAGI (reference sequence). This chain's CDR3 is CASSPLVGAYNEQFF. CDR3 nucleotides: TGTGCCAGCAGTCCCCTGGTTGGGGCCTACAATGAGCAGTTCTTC.

This chain joins TRBV5-1 and TRBJ2-7, with a weak D call TRBD1 (5 bases). The CDR3 has 15 residues. V lost 0 bases, J lost 2 bases, and 12 bases lay in between. Germline V lookup: CDR1 SGHRS, CDR2 YFSETQ. Here the CDR3 DNA reads TGCGCCAGCAGCTTGGTTGAGGCAGGGCCCTACGAGCAGTACTTC. It specifies CASSLVEAGPYEQYF. The full variable domain, with the rest looked up from reference TRBV5-1 and TRBJ2-7, is KAGVTQTPRYLIKTRGQQVTLSCSPISGHRSVSWYQQTPGQGLQFLFEYFSETQRNKGNFPGRFSGRQFSNSRSEMNVSTLELGDSALYLCASSLVEAGPYEQYFGPGTRLTVT.

The chain has TRBV18 and TRBJ1-1; D is uncertain. This CDR3 comprises 13 residues. Germline V CDR1 and CDR2: KGHSH, LQKENI. The ends were cut back, 9 bases at V and 3 bases at J, with 14 bases in the middle. The CDR3 sequence is CASEGITDTEAFF. The DNA for the CDR3 is TGTGCCAGTGAAGGGATAACGGACACTGAAGCTTTCTTT.

The chain combines TRBV7-6 with TRBJ2-7; no clear D. The ends were cut back, 2 bases at V and 1 base at J, with 9 bases in the middle. The CDR3 consists of 14 residues. CDR1 is SGHVS, CDR2 FNYEAQ, per germline. The CDR3 DNA sequence: TGTGCCAGCAGCTTATCTTCCCTTTCCTACGAGCAGTACTTC. This encodes CASSLSSLSYEQYF.

The chain combines TRBV5-1 with TRBJ1-1, with 8 bases lining up with TRBD1. The CDR3 is made up of 16 amino acids. The V and J ends lost 4 bases and 1 base, in that order; junction bases with no gene match: 9. In germline, CDR1 is SGHRS, CDR2 YFSETQ. DNA for the CDR3: TGCGCCAGCAGCGGTACAGGGGGGGTAAGGAACACTGAAGCTTTCTTT. Translation: CASSGTGGVRNTEAFF.

This clone was observed once. The genes are TRBV11-2 and TRBJ1-2; 7 positions match TRBD1. The CDR3 totals 16 residues. V shed 4 bases and J 7 bases; nucleotides not matched to a gene: 15. In germline, CDR1 is SGHAT, CDR2 FQNNGV. The CDR3 DNA reads as TGTGCCAGCAGCTGGACGACACAGGGGATGGGTGGTGGCTACACCTTC. This gives the protein CASSWTTQGMGGGYTF. The variable domain in full, with the rest retrieved from reference TRBV11-2 and TRBJ1-2, is EAGVAQSPRYKIIEKRQSVAFWCNPISGHATLYWYQQILGQGPKLLIQFQNNGVVDDSQLPKDRFSAERLKGVDSTLKIQPAKLEDSAVYLCASSWTTQGMGGGYTFGSGTRLTVV.

The chain has TRBV7-2 and TRBJ1-2, with D unresolved. The V end was cut by 1 base, the J end by 8 bases, with 14 bases between. CDR3 length: 14 amino acids. Germline CDR1 reads SGHTA; CDR2 reads FQGNSA. This chain's CDR3 is CASSLGQLLGGYTF. The CDR3 DNA follows: TGTGCCAGCAGCTTAGGGCAGCTATTGGGCGGCTACACCTTC.

The chain is built from TRBV7-9 and TRBJ1-1; the D gene is possibly TRBD1 (5 bases). The germline gives CDR1 SEHNR, CDR2 FQNEAQ (reference sequence). This CDR3 region has 13 residues. V lost 1 base and J lost 8, with 11 bases in between. CDR3 protein: CASSLGGAVEAFF. CDR3 DNA: TGTGCCAGCAGCTTAGGCGGGGCAGTCGAAGCTTTCTTT. Full variable domain (missing parts from reference TRBV7-9 and TRBJ1-1): DTGVSQNPRHKITKRGQNVTFRCDPISEHNRLYWYRQTLGQGPEFLTYFQNEAQLEKSRLLSDRFSAERPKGSFSTLEIQRTEQGDSAMYLCASSLGGAVEAFFGQGTRLTVV.

The chain carries TRBV7-8 and TRBJ1-1; no clear D. This CDR3 has 11 residues. Looked up from germline, CDR1 is SGHVS and CDR2 is FQNEAQ. V was cut by 6 bases and J by 3 bases, with 5 bases left in between. The CDR3 coding sequence is TGTGCCAGCAGACGGGACACTGAAGCTTTCTTT. Residues: CASRRDTEAFF.

The rearrangement links TRBV13 to TRBJ2-3; D may be TRBD1 or TRBD2 (5 bases each). CDR1 is PRHDT and CDR2 is FYEKMQ in the germline V gene (reference sequence). Trimming removed 5 bases at V and 3 bases at J, with 18 bases between. The CDR3 extends over 16 amino acids. DNA for the CDR3: TGTGCCAGCAGCCCCCGGGGAACCCAGGGAACAGATACGCAGTATTTT. It translates to CASSPRGTQGTDTQYF.

The V call is TRBV2, the J call TRBJ2-3; D is ambiguous. CDR1 and CDR2 (germline): SNHLY, FYNNEI. The length of the CDR3 is 15 residues. The germline V and J ends were trimmed by 0 bases and 2 bases, with 9 bases remaining between them. Here the CDR3 DNA reads TGTGCCAGCAGTGAAGCAGCTTATGACACAGATACGCAGTATTTT. Translating it yields CASSEAAYDTDTQYF. Variable domain in full (rest from reference TRBV2 and TRBJ2-3): EPEVTQTPSHQVTQMGQEVILRCVPISNHLYFYWYRQILGQKVEFLVSFYNNEISEKSEIFDDQFSVERPDGSNFTLKIRSTKLEDSAMYFCASSEAAYDTDTQYFGPGTRLTVL.

The chain uses TRBV7-9 and TRBJ2-4; no reliable D call. Germline V CDR1 and CDR2: SEHNR, FQNEAQ (reference sequence). V was trimmed by 2 bases and J by 0 bases, leaving 17 bases between them. There are 18 residues in the CDR3. For the CDR3, the DNA is TGTGCCAGCAGCTTAAACCCCGCCCGGGCCCTAGCCAAAAACATTCAGTACTTC. As protein: CASSLNPARALAKNIQYF.

This clone was observed once. The chain carries TRBV27 and TRBJ2-3; D tentatively fits TRBD1 or TRBD2 (5 bases each). Germline CDR1 and CDR2: MNHEY and SMNVEV (reference sequence). V shed 5 bases and J shed 2 bases, with 26 bases lying between them. The CDR3 consists of 19 residues. The CDR3 loop reads CASSREVPQWGIHTDTQYF. The CDR3 DNA sequence: TGTGCCAGCAGTAGAGAGGTACCTCAATGGGGGATACACACAGATACGCAGTATTTT.

The V call is TRBV5-1, the J call TRBJ2-2; D tentatively fits TRBD1 or TRBD2 (5 bases each). V was trimmed by 2 bases and J by 2 bases, leaving 13 bases between them. The germline gives CDR1 SGHRS, CDR2 YFSETQ. This CDR3 region has 16 residues. The CDR3 nucleotides are TGCGCCAGCAGCTTCCCGGGGCCTCAAAACACCGGGGAGCTGTTTTTT. This encodes CASSFPGPQNTGELFF. The variable domain in full, completed from reference TRBV5-1 and TRBJ2-2, reads KAGVTQTPRYLIKTRGQQVTLSCSPISGHRSVSWYQQTPGQGLQFLFEYFSETQRNKGNFPGRFSGRQFSNSRSEMNVSTLELGDSALYLCASSFPGPQNTGELFFGEGSRLTVL.

The rearrangement uses TRBV4-1 and TRBJ2-3; 15 bases align to TRBD2. Looked up from germline, CDR1 is MGHRA and CDR2 is YSYEKL. Trimming removed 0 bases from V and 5 bases from J; junction bases left unmatched: 6. The CDR3 is 18 amino acids. CDR3 sequence reads: CASSQEPGTSGRKDTQYF. The DNA for the CDR3 is TGCGCCAGCAGCCAAGAACCTGGGACTAGCGGGAGGAAAGATACGCAGTATTTT.

CDR3 sequence reads: CASRLFEGQTEKLFF. CDR3 nucleotides: TGCGCCAGCAGACTTTTCGAGGGACAAACTGAAAAACTGTTTTTT. The chain uses TRBV4-1 and TRBJ1-4, with a weak D call TRBD1 (6 bases). This CDR3 comprises 15 residues. V shed 6 bases and J shed 7 bases, with 18 bases lying between them. CDR1 and CDR2 from the germline V gene are MGHRA and YSYEKL.

Only a few counts were recorded for this clone. The chain has TRBV5-4 and TRBJ2-2; the match to TRBD2 covers 10 bases. The CDR3 spans 19 residues. V was pared by 4 bases and J by 6 bases, with 18 bases of the junction left unmatched. Germline V gene data show CDR1 as SGHNT and CDR2 as YYREEE (reference sequence). The CDR3 DNA reads TGTGCCAGCAGCCCCGTCCCGGGACAGCTTAGCGGGAGGTCCGGGGAGCTGTTTTTT. This codes for CASSPVPGQLSGRSGELFF.

The chain couples TRBV4-2 to TRBJ2-2; the match to TRBD1 covers 7 bases. V was clipped by 1 base and J by 4 bases; unmatched bases: 12. Germline V gene lookup returns CDR1 LGHNA and CDR2 YNFKEQ. The CDR3 contains 18 residues. In DNA, the CDR3 is TGTGCCAGCAGCCAAGGCGGTGGGAACAGGGGTGGCACCGGGGAGCTGTTTTTT. Protein sequence: CASSQGGGNRGGTGELFF.

V is TRBV4-3 and J is TRBJ2-2; tentatively, D is TRBD1 (5 bases). Germline values: CDR1 LGHNA, CDR2 YSLEER. Trimming shortened V by 4 bases and J by 1 base, and 7 bases separated the two germline ends. The CDR3 spans 14 residues. In DNA, the CDR3 is TGCGCCAGCAGCCTAGGACAGAACACCGGGGAGCTGTTTTTT. Translating it yields CASSLGQNTGELFF.

The chain combines TRBV6-5 with TRBJ1-2, with 11 nucleotides matching TRBD1. The J segment lost 7 bases and the V segment lost 4 bases, leaving 11 bases of the junction unmatched. Germline CDR1 and CDR2: MNHEY and SVGAGI. The CDR3 contains 16 residues. The CDR3 DNA follows: TGTGCCAGCAGTTTCACCGGGACAGGGGGTATTCGTGGCTACACCTTC. As protein: CASSFTGTGGIRGYTF.

This rearrangement joins TRBV28 to TRBJ1-2, with 8 bases that match TRBD1. V shed 4 bases, J shed 11 bases, and the junction held 9 bases outside the gene matches. Germline lookup yields CDR1 MDHEN and CDR2 SYDVKM. The CDR3 has 13 amino acids. CDR3 bases: TGTGCCAGCAGTTCAGGGGGCGGTTGGGAATACACCTTC. It yields the protein CASSSGGGWEYTF.

The rearrangement uses TRBV6-6 and TRBJ2-3, with D possibly matching TRBD2 (5 bases). The CDR3 has 15 residues. Germline V gives CDR1 MNHNY, CDR2 SVGAGI (reference sequence). V was shortened by 9 bases and J by 0 bases, with 16 bases between the two germline ends. DNA for the CDR3: TGTGCCAGTGGGAGCGCTTCTTCTAGCACAGATACGCAGTATTTT. It translates to CASGSASSSTDTQYF.

The chain joins TRBV5-4 to TRBJ2-3, with TRBD1 identical over 8 bases. V lost 4 bases, J lost 7 bases, and 11 bases stayed unmatched. In germline, CDR1 is SGHNT, CDR2 YYREEE (reference sequence). The CDR3 has 15 amino acids. The CDR3 DNA is TGTGCCAGCAGCCTCGACAGGGGATACCATAATACGCAGTATTTT. This translates into CASSLDRGYHNTQYF.

The chain links TRBV28 to TRBJ2-7; 7 bases are a match to TRBD1. J was trimmed by 3 bases and V by 3 bases; bases with no gene match: 2. The CDR3 covers 13 residues. Germline V gives CDR1 MDHEN, CDR2 SYDVKM. CDR3 bases: TGTGCCAGCAGTTTCGGACAGGACTACGAGCAGTACTTC. It is translated as CASSFGQDYEQYF.

V is TRBV2 and J is TRBJ2-1, with TRBD1 matching 9 bases. V shed 5 bases, J shed 2 bases, and the junction held 4 bases outside the gene matches. CDR1 and CDR2 from the germline V gene are SNHLY and FYNNEI. This CDR3 region has 15 residues. The CDR3 region has the DNA TGTGCCAGCAGTTTACAGGGGGCTACCTACAATGAGCAGTTCTTC. Protein product: CASSLQGATYNEQFF.